This passage covers 30 T cell receptor beta chains from one sample sequenced in a study of read filtering for tumor transcriptome and immune sequencing. The library was built from 400 ng RNA with molecular barcoded adaptors for alpha/delta and beta/gamma chains. TCRdb re-derived calls from the reads in MiXCR, one entry per CDR3 protein. The table has approximately 38,000 distinct CDR3 sequences, approximately 13% seen once. The specimen was a population of CD138-negative cells sorted from bone marrow. The receptors originated from a donor at least 40 years old with multiple myeloma.

This clonotype has ten or more counts. V gene TRBV7-2 combines with J gene TRBJ1-5; D is ambiguous. CDR1 is SGHTA, CDR2 FQGNSA, per germline. V shed 5 bases and J shed 5 bases, with 10 bases lying between them. The CDR3 loop spans 13 amino acids. This CDR3 is CASSPRSYQPQHF. The CDR3 DNA follows: TGTGCCAGCAGCCCAAGGAGTTATCAGCCCCAGCATTTT.

The table lists this clonotype with many counts. The V gene is TRBV20-1, the J gene TRBJ1-4, with 8 bases lining up with TRBD1. CDR1 and CDR2 from the germline V gene are DFQATT and SNEGSKA (reference sequence). CDR3 length equals 12 residues. Trimming at V came to 3 bases and at J to 7 bases, leaving 1 base not matched to a gene. The CDR3 here is CSARDRVEKLFF. The CDR3 bases are TGCAGTGCTAGGGACAGGGTTGAAAAACTGTTTTTT.

Worth noting for this clonotype: This may be a read error, as it is one base from a much larger clone. V gene TRBV29-1 combines with J gene TRBJ2-1; 7 nucleotides agree with TRBD2. Germline assignment: CDR1 SQVTM and CDR2 ANQGSEA. The CDR3 is 13 amino acids. CDR3 nucleotides: TGCAGCGTGCGGGAGACCACCTACAATGAGCAGATCTTC. Its protein product is CSVRETTYNEQIF.

This clonotype was observed at least ten times. The V and J genes are TRBV29-1 and TRBJ2-3; D is possibly TRBD1 (7 bases). This CDR3 spans 12 amino acids. The V gene lost 7 bases and the J gene lost 4 bases, with 12 bases spanning the gap. Germline V lookup: CDR1 SQVTM, CDR2 ANQGSEA. CDR3 loop: CSAGDSPDTQYF. The DNA for the CDR3 is TGCAGCGCGGGGGACAGTCCAGATACGCAGTATTTT.

This clonotype occurred many times. The rearrangement joins TRBV5-1 to TRBJ2-1, with a weak D call TRBD1 (6 bases). This CDR3 has 16 amino acids. Germline lookup yields CDR1 SGHRS and CDR2 YFSETQ. The V end lost 3 bases, the J end lost 0 bases, and 13 bases lay between the germline ends. Here the CDR3 DNA reads TGCGCCAGCAGCTGGGGACAATTTGGCTCCTACAATGAGCAGTTCTTC. This sequence encodes CASSWGQFGSYNEQFF.

Ten or more counts support this clonotype. This sequence joins TRBV4-2 and TRBJ1-4; TRBD1 matches at 8 bases. The CDR3 covers 15 residues. Germline values: CDR1 LGHNA, CDR2 YNFKEQ. The junction had 4 bases not matched to a gene; V was cut back by 0 bases and J by 7 bases. The chain's CDR3 is CASSQEFQGAEKLFF. CDR3 bases: TGTGCCAGCAGCCAAGAATTCCAGGGGGCTGAAAAACTGTTTTTT.

In regard to this clonotype: One junction end does not reproduce the germline sequence, and a read error may be involved. The gene calls are TRBV20-1 and TRBJ2-3; D not resolved. The CDR3 is 11 residues long. In germline, CDR1 is DFQATT, CDR2 SNEGSKA (reference sequence). Written as DNA, the CDR3 is TGCGGTGCTAGAGTACGGGATACGCAGTATTTT. Translation gives CGARVRDTQYF.

There are many counts of this clonotype. This chain uses TRBV7-3 with TRBJ2-1, with D tentatively TRBD1 or TRBD2 (5 bases each). This CDR3 spans 13 amino acids. Germline V gives CDR1 SGHTA, CDR2 FQGTGA. V lost 6 bases to trimming and J lost 6 bases, with 12 bases between them. CDR3 sequence reads: CASSRDEPNEQFF. As DNA, the CDR3 is TGTGCCAGCAGTCGGGACGAGCCCAATGAGCAGTTCTTC.

In its sample, this clonotype was seen many times. The V gene is TRBV28, the J gene TRBJ2-3; a possible D gene is TRBD1 (6 bases). Germline lookup yields CDR1 MDHEN and CDR2 SYDVKM. This CDR3 is built from 15 residues. Trimming took 8 bases from V and 5 from J, leaving 20 bases between them. CDR3 sequence reads: CASAIRGGTRDTQYF. CDR3 coding DNA: TGTGCCAGCGCGATCCGAGGGGGTACGAGAGATACGCAGTATTTT.

V gene TRBV6-6 combines with J gene TRBJ2-3; D not resolved. CDR1 is MNHNY and CDR2 is SVGAGI in the germline V gene (reference sequence). The V gene lost 5 bases and the J gene lost 1 base, with 10 bases spanning the gap. The CDR3 length is 14 residues. The CDR3 loop reads CASSTIGGTDTQYF. In nucleotides, the CDR3 is TGTGCCAGCAGTACCATCGGCGGCACAGATACGCAGTATTTT.

There are many counts of this clonotype. The chain joins TRBV20-1 to TRBJ2-7; no clear D. V shed 0 bases and J shed 3 bases, with 18 bases lying between them. The germline gives CDR1 DFQATT, CDR2 SNEGSKA (reference sequence). This CDR3 region has 16 residues. The CDR3 DNA follows: TGCAGTGCTAGAGATGAGGACCCCGAATACTACTACGAGCAGTACTTC. Translated: CSARDEDPEYYYEQYF.

Concerning this clonotype: One base away lies a much larger clone, so this may be a sequencing read error. Since no conserved phenylalanine or tryptophan closes the CDR3, a read error is the likely cause. The chain carries TRBV6-2 or TRBV6-3 and TRBJ2-1, with 7 bases identical to TRBD2. Germline V gene sequence: CDR1 MNHEY, CDR2 SVGEGT. J lost 4 bases, V lost 6 bases, and 9 bases had no gene match. The CDR3 spans 15 residues. The CDR3 loop is CASSRGVAGYNEQFS. In nucleotides, the CDR3 is TGTGCCAGCAGCCGTGGGGTAGCGGGTTACAATGAGCAGTTCTCC.

This clonotype was observed at least ten times. The gene calls are TRBV20-1 and TRBJ2-1; 7 positions match TRBD2. The CDR3 is 11 residues long. V gave up 3 bases and J gave up 12 bases; unmatched junction bases: 5. Germline V CDR1 and CDR2: DFQATT, SNEGSKA (reference sequence). CDR3 DNA: TGCAGTGCTAGGATCCCTAGCGGGCAGTTCTTC. Translating it yields CSARIPSGQFF.

This clonotype was seen many times. The chain uses TRBV27 and TRBJ2-6; TRBD2 matches at 10 bases. The germline CDR1 and CDR2 sequences are MNHEY and SMNVEV (reference sequence). Germline trimming cut 6 bases from V and 4 bases from J; bases unmatched to any gene: 12. The CDR3 loop spans 18 amino acids. This CDR3 reads CASRTPGTSVSGANVLTF. CDR3 nucleotides: TGTGCCAGCAGAACCCCCGGGACTAGCGTATCCGGGGCCAACGTCCTGACTTTC.

This clonotype came up many times. This CDR3 reads CASRRQGQETQYF. The DNA for the CDR3 is TGTGCCAGCAGACGACAGGGACAAGAGACCCAGTACTTC. The chain joins TRBV11-2 to TRBJ2-5, with 7 bases matching TRBD1. Germline CDR1 is SGHAT and CDR2 is FQNNGV. This CDR3 comprises 13 residues. Trimming removed 6 bases from V and 2 bases from J; junction bases left unmatched: 3.

The sample holds many counts of this clonotype. The V call is TRBV7-9, the J call TRBJ2-7, with 7 positions matching TRBD2. J gave up 3 bases and V 5 bases, and 7 bases lay outside the gene matches. The germline V gene has CDR1 SEHNR and CDR2 FQNEAQ (reference sequence). There are 14 residues in the CDR3. In DNA, the CDR3 is TGTGCCAGCAGCCCGAAGGGGAGGGACTACGAGCAGTACTTC. Protein: CASSPKGRDYEQYF.

For this clonotype: It may be a read error: a sequence one base away is much more abundant. The chain uses TRBV20-1 and TRBJ2-2, with 9 bases identical to TRBD1. The germline V gene encodes CDR1 DFQATT and CDR2 SNEGSKA (reference sequence). The junction had 9 bases not matched to a gene; V was cut back by 7 bases and J by 6 bases. CDR3 length: 14 amino acids. The CDR3, as DNA: TGCAGTGATAGCGTGGACAGGGGACCCGGGGAGCTGTTTTTT. Translated, it gives CSDSVDRGPGELFF.

Ten or more counts support this clonotype. The rearrangement links TRBV6-2 or TRBV6-3 to TRBJ2-5, with D maybe TRBD2 (6 bases). V lost 0 bases and J 3 bases, leaving 14 bases between the germline ends. In germline, CDR1 is MNHEY, CDR2 SVGEGT. This CDR3 has 16 amino acids. Written as DNA, the CDR3 is TGTGCCAGCAGTTACTCCCCCGGCGGGAAAGAAGAGACCCAGTACTTC. Translation: CASSYSPGGKEETQYF.

Note on this clonotype: The CDR3 ends on some other residue instead of the conserved phenylalanine or tryptophan, so this is likely a read error. For the CDR3, the DNA is TGCAGTGCGAAGGGGGTGTCGGTCTCTGGCTACACCTCC. Protein sequence: CSAKGVSVSGYTS. This chain uses TRBV20-1 with TRBJ1-2, with a possible D match to TRBD1 (6 bases). Trimming took 6 bases from V and 7 from J, leaving 18 bases between them. The CDR3 contains 13 residues. Germline lookup yields CDR1 DFQATT and CDR2 SNEGSKA (reference sequence).

Notes on this clonotype: A far bigger clonotype differs at one base, so this is likely a read error. The gene calls are TRBV11-2 and TRBJ1-1; D gene ambiguous. Between the trimmed V and J ends, which lost 3 bases and 6 bases, there was a span of 11 bases. The CDR3 length is 13 residues. Germline CDR1 and CDR2: SGHAT and FQNNGV. CDR3 nucleotide sequence: TGTGCCAGCAGCTTGGTCAGTTACGCTGAAGCTTTCTTT. It is translated as CASSLVSYAEAFF.

As for this clonotype: A much larger clone sits a single nucleotide away, making a read error possible. This sequence joins TRBV7-2 and TRBJ2-7, with TRBD1 matching 9 bases. CDR1 and CDR2 from the germline V gene are SGHTA and FQGNSA. The CDR3 runs to 15 residues. Here the CDR3 reads CASSLAGTGIYERYF. CDR3 nucleotide sequence: TGTGCCAGCAGCTTAGCGGGGACAGGGATCTACGAGCGGTACTTC.

Comment on this clonotype: A single base is all that separates this from a far larger clone, so a read error is likely. The rearrangement links TRBV6-6 to TRBJ2-1; 14 positions agree with TRBD2. There are 16 residues in the CDR3. CDR1 is MNHNY, CDR2 SVGAGI, per germline (reference sequence). The CDR3 region is CASCYSTSGRAGEQFF. In nucleotides, the CDR3 is TGTGCCAGCTGTTACTCGACTAGCGGGAGGGCCGGAGAGCAGTTCTTC.

Concerning this clonotype itself: A much larger clone sits a single nucleotide away, making a read error possible. This rearrangement joins TRBV12-3 or TRBV12-4 to TRBJ2-1; D gene ambiguous. The CDR3 consists of 11 residues. CDR3 region: CAGSHTSGQFF. In DNA, the CDR3 is TGTGCCGGCAGCCATACCTCTGGGCAGTTCTTC.

This chain joins TRBV18 and TRBJ2-3; 7 bases are shared with TRBD1. J was trimmed by 2 bases and V by 4 bases; bases with no gene match: 6. Germline CDR1 and CDR2: KGHSH and LQKENI. The CDR3 extends over 15 amino acids. The CDR3 protein is CASSRTQGITDTQYF. Written as DNA, the CDR3 is TGTGCCAGCTCACGGACACAGGGGATCACAGATACGCAGTATTTT.

Many counts were recorded for this clonotype. V gene TRBV28 combines with J gene TRBJ2-7; 8 bases align to TRBD2. The V segment lost 4 bases and the J segment 4 bases; nucleotides outside the gene matches: 9. Germline assignment: CDR1 MDHEN and CDR2 SYDVKM. The CDR3 totals 15 residues. CDR3 sequence (DNA): TGTGCCAGCAGTTCCCCAGGCGGGAGGAGGTACGAGCAGTACTTC. Protein: CASSSPGGRRYEQYF.

This clonotype was detected many times. V usage is TRBV29-1 and J usage is TRBJ2-5; 7 positions agree with TRBD1. This CDR3 has 12 amino acids. V dropped 6 bases and J dropped 5; count of bases not matched to a gene: 6. Germline CDR1 reads SQVTM; CDR2 reads ANQGSEA. CDR3 residues: CSVGDRVETQYF. Here the CDR3 DNA reads TGCAGCGTCGGCGACAGGGTTGAGACCCAGTACTTC.

The sample holds many counts of this clonotype. This sequence joins TRBV24-1 and TRBJ2-1; 9 bases are a match to TRBD1. CDR1 KGHDR and CDR2 SFDVKD come from the germline V gene. V lost 4 bases, J lost 10 bases, and 4 bases stayed unmatched. CDR3 length: 13 amino acids. The chain's CDR3 is CATSDGTGREQFF. As DNA, the CDR3 is TGTGCCACCAGTGACGGGACAGGGAGAGAGCAGTTCTTC.

About this clonotype itself: This clone may be a read error of a much larger clone one base away. The rearrangement uses TRBV29-1 and TRBJ2-2; 10 nucleotides agree with TRBD2. The V gene end was trimmed by 5 bases and the J gene end by 3 bases; junction bases not matched to a gene: 3. CDR3 length: 14 amino acids. Looked up from germline, CDR1 is SQVTM and CDR2 is ANQGSEA. The DNA for the CDR3 is TGCAGCGTTCGCAGCGGGAGGGACACCGGGGAGCTGTTTTTT. It specifies CSVRSGRDTGELFF.

This clonotype was seen repeatedly, ten times or more. A read error likely explains this, since a far larger clone differs by one base. This chain links TRBV7-2 with TRBJ2-4, with D perhaps matching TRBD2 (5 bases). Germline V gene sequence: CDR1 SGHTA, CDR2 FQGNSA. With 1 base removed from V and 4 bases from J, the gap between germline ends came to 14 bases. This CDR3 has 16 residues. The CDR3 is CASSLGRRSSKNIQYF. For the CDR3, the DNA is TGTGCCAGCAGCTTAGGACGGAGGAGCTCGAAAAACATTCAGTACTTC. The entire variable domain, with the rest obtained from reference TRBV7-2 and TRBJ2-4, is as follows: GAGVSQSPSNKVTEKGKDVELRCDPISGHTALYWYRQSLGQGLEFLIYFQGNSAPDKSGLPSDRFSAERTGGSVSTLTIQRTQQEDSAVYLCASSLGRRSSKNIQYFGAGTRLSVL.

This clonotype has ten or more counts. This chain links TRBV29-1 with TRBJ2-1; TRBD2 might be the D (5 bases). The ends were cut back, 8 bases at V and 0 bases at J, with 11 bases in the middle. The length of the CDR3 is 13 residues. The V gene's germline CDR1 is SQVTM and CDR2 ANQGSEA. In DNA, the CDR3 is TGCAGCACGCGGGCAACCTCCTACAATGAGCAGTTCTTC. It encodes CSTRATSYNEQFF.